The 26 T cell receptor beta chains in this list originate from one sample, sequenced in a study of blood T cell repertoires in COVID-19. Generated by immunoSEQ multiplex PCR, the TCRdb table keeps only in-frame clones and is missing some. The sample yields just under 30,000 clones, around 87% seen once. Sequencing input: peripheral blood. All receptors come from a man older than 75 with acute or convalescent COVID-19.

The chain has TRBV25-1 and TRBJ1-3, with TRBD1 identical over 7 bases. Germline loops: CDR1 MGHDK, CDR2 SYGVNS. This CDR3 is 15 amino acids long. The ends lost 6 bases at V and 2 bases at J; junction bases unmatched: 7. The CDR3 nucleotides are TGTGCCAGCAGCACCAGGGGGTCAGCTGGAAACACCATATATTTT. As protein: CASSTRGSAGNTIYF.

The rearrangement joins TRBV5-1 to TRBJ1-1; TRBD1 matches 7 bases. Trimming at V came to 4 bases and at J to 1 base, leaving 4 bases not matched to a gene. The germline V gene has CDR1 SGHRS and CDR2 YFSETQ. The CDR3 runs to 14 residues. As DNA, the CDR3 is TGCGCCAGCAGCGCGGGACAGACGAACACTGAAGCTTTCTTT. Amino acids: CASSAGQTNTEAFF. Full variable domain (remainder filled in from reference TRBV5-1 and TRBJ1-1): KAGVTQTPRYLIKTRGQQVTLSCSPISGHRSVSWYQQTPGQGLQFLFEYFSETQRNKGNFPGRFSGRQFSNSRSEMNVSTLELGDSALYLCASSAGQTNTEAFFGQGTRLTVV.

This rearrangement joins TRBV3-1 (or the pseudogene TRBV3-2) to TRBJ1-1; TRBD1 aligns across 7 bases. The CDR3 consists of 14 residues. V lost 7 bases and J lost 1; bases outside the gene matches: 6. Germline V gene sequence: CDR1 LGHDT, CDR2 YNNKEL (reference sequence). The CDR3 DNA sequence: TGTGCCAGCAAACTGACAGGGTCGAACACTGAAGCTTTCTTT. It yields the protein CASKLTGSNTEAFF.

This rearrangement joins TRBV19 to TRBJ1-1; 9 nucleotides align to TRBD1. CDR1 is LNHDA, CDR2 SQIVND, per germline (reference sequence). CDR3 length: 15 residues. With V trimmed by 6 bases and J by 4 bases, 9 bases remained unmatched. The DNA of the CDR3 is TGTGCCAGTAGACCACAGGGGGCGCGAAGCACTGAAGCTTTCTTT. Residues: CASRPQGARSTEAFF.

This chain uses TRBV9 with TRBJ1-5, with D possibly matching TRBD1 (5 bases). This CDR3 comprises 15 residues. CDR1 is SGDLS and CDR2 is YYNGEE in the germline V gene. Trimming removed 0 bases at V and 0 bases at J, with 7 bases between. The CDR3 nucleotides read TGTGCCAGCAGCGTAGCGGGGGATAGCAATCAGCCCCAGCATTTT. The encoded protein is CASSVAGDSNQPQHF.

The chain links TRBV3-1 (or the pseudogene TRBV3-2) to TRBJ2-5, with D perhaps matching TRBD1 (6 bases). This CDR3 is 15 amino acids long. V lost 2 bases and J lost 1, with 11 bases in between. The germline gives CDR1 LGHDT, CDR2 YNNKEL (reference sequence). The CDR3 region is CASSQLGHSQETQYF. The CDR3 coding sequence is TGTGCCAGCAGCCAATTGGGACACTCCCAAGAGACCCAGTACTTC.

This rearrangement joins TRBV7-8 to TRBJ1-2, with 10 nucleotides matching TRBD1. V was pared by 1 base and J by 6 bases, with 5 bases of the junction left unmatched. Germline values: CDR1 SGHVS, CDR2 FQNEAQ. The length of the CDR3 is 15 residues. Written as DNA, the CDR3 is TGTGCCAGCAGCTTAGTCGCGGACAGGGGGGATGGCTACACCTTC. As protein: CASSLVADRGDGYTF.

The CDR3 coding sequence is TGTGCCATCAGTGAGTCATGGGGGGACGATGAAAAACTGTTTTTT. It codes for CAISESWGDDEKLFF. The V call is TRBV10-3, the J call TRBJ1-4; D possibly corresponds to TRBD1 (5 bases). CDR3 size: 15 residues. The V end lost 0 bases, the J end lost 6 bases, and 11 bases lay between the germline ends. Per germline, CDR1 ENHRY and CDR2 SYGVKD.

The J gene is TRBJ2-5, the V gene TRBV7-3, with TRBD1 matching over 7 bases. The CDR3 is 14 residues long. J was trimmed by 1 base and V by 4 bases; bases with no gene match: 3. CDR1 is SGHTA and CDR2 is FQGTGA in the germline V gene. CDR3 protein: CASSYSGGQETQYF. Here the CDR3 DNA reads TGTGCCAGCAGCTACTCAGGGGGCCAAGAGACCCAGTACTTC.

The chain is built from TRBV28 and TRBJ2-2; D gene uncertain. Looked up from germline, CDR1 is MDHEN and CDR2 is SYDVKM. This CDR3 has 13 amino acids. The ends were cut back, 5 bases at V and 4 bases at J, with 8 bases in the middle. Here the CDR3 DNA reads TGTGCCAGCAGTCCCCCCGTCACCGGGGAGCTGTTTTTT. It translates to CASSPPVTGELFF.

This rearrangement joins TRBV7-2 to TRBJ1-1; 8 nucleotides agree with TRBD1. This CDR3 spans 18 amino acids. Germline trimming cut 2 bases from V and 0 bases from J; bases unmatched to any gene: 11. Germline CDR1 SGHTA, CDR2 FQGNSA. As DNA, the CDR3 is TGTGCCAGCAGCTTATGGACAGGGTCACCGCTCTTGAACACTGAAGCTTTCTTT. Translated: CASSLWTGSPLLNTEAFF.

The J gene is TRBJ2-7, the V gene TRBV7-9; TRBD2 matches 7 bases. CDR3 length: 13 amino acids. The V gene's germline CDR1 is SEHNR and CDR2 FQNEAQ (reference sequence). After removal of 6 bases from V and 7 bases from J, the junction contained 9 bases not matched to a gene. In DNA form, the CDR3 reads TGTGCCAGCAGACCTTGGGGGGGGACGGAGCAGTACTTC. It yields the protein CASRPWGGTEQYF. The full variable domain, completed using reference TRBV7-9 and TRBJ2-7, is DTGVSQNPRHKITKRGQNVTFRCDPISEHNRLYWYRQTLGQGPEFLTYFQNEAQLEKSRLLSDRFSAERPKGSFSTLEIQRTEQGDSAMYLCASRPWGGTEQYFGPGTRLTVT.

The J gene is TRBJ2-5, the V gene TRBV19, with D possibly being TRBD2 (6 bases). CDR3 length: 13 residues. V dropped 10 bases and J dropped 1 base, with 13 bases sitting between them. Germline-derived CDR1 and CDR2 are LNHDA and SQIVND (reference sequence). CDR3 region: CATRRGFQETQYF. In DNA form, the CDR3 reads TGTGCCACTCGGAGGGGCTTCCAAGAGACCCAGTACTTC.

This chain uses TRBV12-3 or TRBV12-4 with TRBJ1-2; 9 nucleotides line up with TRBD1. The CDR3 runs 13 residues. The V gene end was trimmed by 8 bases and the J gene end by 5 bases; junction bases not matched to a gene: 6. CDR3 in DNA: TGTGCCAGCGGGGACAGGGCGGGGTATGGCTACACCTTC. This encodes CASGDRAGYGYTF.

The chain joins TRBV30 to TRBJ2-5; a weak D match, TRBD1 (5 bases). Per the germline V gene, CDR1 is GTSNPN and CDR2 is SVGIG (reference sequence). Trimming removed 7 bases at V and 2 bases at J, with 14 bases between. The CDR3 covers 13 residues. CDR3 nucleotides: TGTGCCTCTCAGGGTATCCCACAAGAGACCCAGTACTTC. Translated: CASQGIPQETQYF.

The gene calls are TRBV27 and TRBJ2-7; 7 nucleotides match TRBD1. Germline trimming cut 3 bases from V and 1 base from J; bases unmatched to any gene: 6. This CDR3 is built from 15 residues. The germline gives CDR1 MNHEY, CDR2 SMNVEV (reference sequence). The CDR3 DNA reads as TGTGCCAGCAGTTTTGGGGACAGAGAGTCCTACGAGCAGTACTTC. It encodes CASSFGDRESYEQYF.

This chain links TRBV19 with TRBJ1-2; D is perhaps TRBD1 (5 bases). The CDR3 covers 12 residues. Trimming removed 6 bases from V and 6 bases from J, with 11 bases in between. Germline assignment: CDR1 LNHDA and CDR2 SQIVND (reference sequence). CDR3 coding DNA: TGTGCCAGTAGGACACAGGCAGATGGCTACACCTTC. This codes for CASRTQADGYTF.

V gene TRBV5-4 combines with J gene TRBJ1-2; D remains unclear. Trimming took 2 bases from V and 6 from J, leaving 14 bases between them. The CDR3 has 14 amino acids. CDR1 is SGHNT and CDR2 is YYREEE in the germline V gene (reference sequence). The DNA for the CDR3 is TGTGCCAGCAGCTTATTTCCAGGCTGGGATGGCTACACCTTC. This sequence encodes CASSLFPGWDGYTF.

This chain uses TRBV7-9 with TRBJ2-5; a weak D match, TRBD1 (5 bases). Germline values: CDR1 SEHNR, CDR2 FQNEAQ (reference sequence). Between the trimmed V and J ends, which lost 8 bases and 0 bases, there was a span of 13 bases. This CDR3 region has 14 residues. The CDR3 bases are TGTGCCAGCGGTAGGCAGGGCTACCAAGAGACCCAGTACTTC. This codes for CASGRQGYQETQYF.

The V and J genes are TRBV5-1 and TRBJ1-1, with 8 bases matching TRBD1. CDR1 is SGHRS and CDR2 is YFSETQ in the germline V gene. Unmatched junction bases numbered 10, after V lost 5 bases and J lost 4 bases. This CDR3 spans 15 amino acids. In DNA, the CDR3 is TGCGCCAGCAGTACCGCGACAGGGGCGATCACTGAAGCTTTCTTT. This translates into CASSTATGAITEAFF.

The gene calls are TRBV2 and TRBJ2-5; 14 bases fit TRBD2. CDR1 is SNHLY and CDR2 is FYNNEI in the germline V gene. CDR3 length: 16 amino acids. Losses at the gene ends were 5 bases for V and 5 bases for J; bases not matched to a gene: 7. The CDR3 protein is CASSPGTSGGAETQYF. The CDR3 DNA follows: TGTGCCAGCAGTCCCGGGACTAGCGGGGGTGCTGAGACCCAGTACTTC.

The CDR3 bases are TGTGCCAGGTGGGTAATACTGGACAGGGGTGGAAACACCATATATTTT. Its translation: CARWVILDRGGNTIYF. The rearrangement uses TRBV7-7 and TRBJ1-3; 9 bases align to TRBD1. This CDR3 region has 16 residues. Trimming removed 9 bases from V and 3 bases from J; junction bases left unmatched: 12. Germline CDR1 is SSHAT and CDR2 is FNYEAQ (reference sequence).

The chain couples TRBV5-1 to TRBJ2-5, with D perhaps matching TRBD2 (7 bases). CDR1 and CDR2 from the germline V gene are SGHRS and YFSETQ. V lost 6 bases, J lost 1 base, and 22 bases lay in between. This CDR3 spans 17 amino acids. CDR3 DNA: TGCGCCAGCACTCCCAACTGGGGGGCTAGCGGCCAAGAGACCCAGTACTTC. It specifies CASTPNWGASGQETQYF.

There are a few counts of this clone. The chain is built from TRBV5-1 and TRBJ1-5, with D maybe TRBD1 (5 bases). CDR3 size: 15 residues. Trimming removed 0 bases at V and 4 bases at J, with 11 bases between. Germline values: CDR1 SGHRS, CDR2 YFSETQ. As DNA, the CDR3 is TGCGCCAGCAGCTTGGGGGCAGGGTTAAATCAGCCCCAGCATTTT. Its translation: CASSLGAGLNQPQHF.

Here the CDR3 reads CASSEEGRGYGTQYF. The CDR3 bases are TGTGCCAGCAGTGAAGAAGGCAGGGGATATGGGACCCAGTACTTC. The chain employs TRBV6-1 and TRBJ2-5; tentatively, D is TRBD1 (6 bases). CDR3 length: 15 amino acids. Germline-derived CDR1 and CDR2 are MNHNS and SASEGT. Trimming took off 1 base at V and 7 bases at J, with 16 bases between the two ends.

This sequence joins TRBV7-9 and TRBJ2-1; TRBD1 might be the D (6 bases). Per germline, CDR1 SEHNR and CDR2 FQNEAQ (reference sequence). The CDR3 runs to 15 residues. V lost 8 bases, J lost 6 bases, and 20 bases lay in between. The CDR3 DNA is TGTGCCAGCGGATTAGGGTCAGGGGTGACCAATGAGCAGTTCTTC. This translates into CASGLGSGVTNEQFF.